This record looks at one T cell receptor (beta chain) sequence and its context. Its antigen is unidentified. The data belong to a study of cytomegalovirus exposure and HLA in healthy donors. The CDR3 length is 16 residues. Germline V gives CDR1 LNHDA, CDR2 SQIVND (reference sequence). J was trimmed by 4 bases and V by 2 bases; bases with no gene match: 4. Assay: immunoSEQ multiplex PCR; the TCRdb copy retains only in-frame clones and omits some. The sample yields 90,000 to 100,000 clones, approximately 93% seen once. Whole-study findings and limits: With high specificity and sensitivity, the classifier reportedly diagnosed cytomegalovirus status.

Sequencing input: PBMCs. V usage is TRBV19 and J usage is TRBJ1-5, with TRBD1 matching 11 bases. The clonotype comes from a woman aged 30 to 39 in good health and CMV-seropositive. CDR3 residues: CASSIRGTGGNQPQHF. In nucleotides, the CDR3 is TGTGCCAGTAGTATAAGAGGGACAGGGGGAAATCAGCCCCAGCATTTT.